This note documents a single T cell receptor (beta chain) sequence. Its antigen is as yet unknown. The entry originates in a study of monozygotic twins with cystic fibrosis. Overall study: Library input was 2.5 to 3 micrograms of fragmented DNA, with approximately 15 PCR cycles. Study-level findings and limits: Clonality was generally low (median roughly 0.01), higher in the most severe patients.

TCRdb's copy holds only in-frame clones and misses some; the assay was immunoSEQ multiplex PCR. The top ten clones hold roughly 1% of a sample with around 30,000 clones, around 90% of them seen once. CDR3 length: 16 amino acids. Losses at the gene ends were 3 bases for V and 4 bases for J; bases not matched to a gene: 10. The V gene's germline CDR1 is SGHRS and CDR2 YFSETQ. The TCR originated in a girl aged 2 to 9 with cystic fibrosis. The J gene is TRBJ1-3, the V gene TRBV5-1, with TRBD1 matching 7 bases. Sequenced sample: blood. CDR3 nucleotide sequence: TGCGCCAGCAGCTCAGACAGGGTCGCTCCGGGAAACACCATATATTTT. Translation: CASSSDRVAPGNTIYF.